The text below deals with one T cell receptor beta chain. Germline assignment: CDR1 SGHRS and CDR2 YFSETQ. V lost 0 bases, J lost 3 bases, and 6 bases stayed unmatched. This CDR3 has 16 amino acids. Generated by immunoSEQ multiplex PCR, the TCRdb table keeps only in-frame clones and is missing some. The sample yields about 17,000 clones, about 80% seen once. This sample is part of a study of somatic mutations in cytotoxic T cells in rheumatoid arthritis. The sequence was obtained from an adult with rheumatoid arthritis. The chain is built from TRBV5-1 and TRBJ1-1; TRBD1 aligns across 9 bases. The sample consisted of CD8+ T cells sorted from blood. The CDR3: CASSLVLTGGDTEAFF. The CDR3 DNA is TGCGCCAGCAGCTTGGTACTGACAGGGGGGGACACTGAAGCTTTCTTT.